These 8 T cell receptor beta chains came from one sample sequenced in a study of T cells in Graves' hyperthyroidism and ophthalmopathy. TCR beta CDR3 regions were amplified from RNA. First-round RT-PCR targeting the TCR CDR3 was performed with the HTBI primer set. A single record per CDR3 protein comes from TCRdb applying MiXCR to the multiplex PCR reads. Of roughly 650,000 distinct CDR3 sequences listed, approximately 15% are singletons. Input material: blood. These receptors were obtained from a woman aged 40 to 49 with Graves' ophthalmopathy.

This clonotype was counted many times. CDR3 nucleotides: TGCAGTGCCCCTGGGACTAGCGGGATTGAGCAGTTCTTC. Translating it yields CSAPGTSGIEQFF. The chain recombines TRBV20-1 with TRBJ2-1, with 13 bases fitting TRBD2. The CDR3 spans 13 residues. Germline CDR1 DFQATT, CDR2 SNEGSKA (reference sequence). Losses at the gene ends were 6 bases for V and 9 bases for J; bases not matched to a gene: 5.

This clonotype occurred a few times. V gene TRBV29-1 combines with J gene TRBJ2-3; 7 bases match TRBD1. The CDR3 extends over 15 amino acids. The junction had 5 bases not matched to a gene; V was cut back by 2 bases and J by 0 bases. Germline CDR1 reads SQVTM; CDR2 reads ANQGSEA. DNA of the CDR3: TGCAGCGTTGAACCCCAACAGGGGAGCACAGATACGCAGTATTTT. Amino acid sequence: CSVEPQQGSTDTQYF.

On this clonotype: This sequence may be a read error, since a much larger clone differs from it by one base. V and J are TRBV28 and TRBJ2-1; 11 bases are a match to TRBD2. The J call may be in error: the DNA end matches TRBJ2-7 better. This CDR3 comprises 15 residues. Germline V gene lookup returns CDR1 MDHEN and CDR2 SYDVKM. The CDR3 nucleotides read TGTGCCAGCAGTCCCTCGGGACTAGCGGACAATGAGCAGTACTTC. This translates into CASSPSGLADNEQYF.

The V call is TRBV18, the J call TRBJ2-1; 10 bases are a match to TRBD2. V trimming: 8 bases; J trimming: 8 bases; junction bases outside the gene matches: 9. Germline V gene lookup returns CDR1 KGHSH and CDR2 LQKENI. This CDR3 is built from 14 residues. The CDR3 spells CASRKREGPHEQFF. CDR3 in DNA: TGTGCCAGCCGAAAGCGGGAGGGCCCTCATGAGCAGTTCTTC.

In its sample, this clonotype was seen many times. The chain combines TRBV3-1 with TRBJ2-7, with 11 bases that match TRBD2. CDR3 length: 16 amino acids. The germline CDR1 and CDR2 sequences are LGHDT and YNNKEL (reference sequence). J gave up 4 bases and V 3 bases, and 8 bases lay outside the gene matches. This chain's CDR3 is CASSQAALAGVYEQYF. CDR3 DNA: TGTGCCAGCAGCCAGGCAGCACTAGCGGGAGTATACGAGCAGTACTTC.

The chain links TRBV18 to TRBJ1-2; D may be TRBD1 (5 bases). V was clipped by 6 bases and J by 6 bases, with 14 bases between them. The CDR3 sequence is 13 residues long. Germline CDR1 is KGHSH and CDR2 is LQKENI. The DNA for the CDR3 is TGTGCCAGCTCCCCGACAGAAGAAAATGGCTACACCTTC. It encodes CASSPTEENGYTF.

This clonotype was recorded only once. The chain uses TRBV12-3 or TRBV12-4 and TRBJ1-2, with TRBD1 identical over 8 bases. The V and J ends lost 6 bases and 7 bases, in that order; junction bases with no gene match: 16. The CDR3 covers 16 residues. This CDR3 reads CASRRVGQGAGSGYTF. In nucleotides, the CDR3 is TGTGCCAGCAGGCGGGTGGGGCAGGGGGCTGGAAGTGGCTACACCTTC.

This clonotype showed up just a few times. V and J are TRBV29-1 and TRBJ2-5, with 8 bases aligning to TRBD1. This CDR3 has 12 amino acids. J gave up 3 bases and V 7 bases, and 4 bases lay outside the gene matches. Germline V gives CDR1 SQVTM, CDR2 ANQGSEA. CDR3 protein: CSGNRGEETQYF. CDR3 DNA sequence: TGCAGCGGAAACAGGGGGGAAGAGACCCAGTACTTC.